This TCR beta chain is drawn from a study of blood T cell repertoires in COVID-19. At the level of the study: Acute-phase and convalescent COVID-19 samples originated in the United States, Italy and Spain. PBMCs, B-cell-depleted T cells, or T cells were the source of the cDNA or gDNA that made up the material.

Under the authors' procedure: Reference gene primer amplification in the assay estimated nucleated cell counts. Here immunoSEQ multiplex PCR was the method, and the copy in TCRdb shows in-frame clones only, minus some. V and J calls and clone size come straight from that table; D and trimming were deduced from the DNA. The sample includes 75,000 to 100,000 clones, over 80% of them seen just once. The germline CDR1 and CDR2 sequences are MRHNA and SNTAGT. This CDR3 has 16 residues. V gave up 6 bases and J gave up 1 base, with 18 bases separating them. The sequence was collected from a woman aged 80 or over with acute or convalescent COVID-19. Sequenced: peripheral blood. The rearrangement links TRBV6-4 to TRBJ2-5; possible D gene TRBD2, 6 bases. The CDR3 reads CASRTCRDFLQETQYF. CDR3 nucleotide sequence: TGTGCCAGCAGGACGTGCCGGGACTTTCTCCAAGAGACCCAGTACTTC.